This T cell receptor beta chain is drawn from a study of post-analysis software for immune sequencing data. Turning to the study itself: As for disease course, relapsing-remitting, secondary progressive and progressive-relapsing multiple sclerosis were all included.

TCR beta cDNA libraries had unique molecular identifiers. MiXCR, applied by TCRdb to the PCR reads, yields one record per CDR3 protein. The repertoire has about 540,000 distinct CDR3 sequences, 34% of them found once; the top ten carry 5% to 6%. Study outcomes and limitations: By F measure, samples from a shared preparation batch strongly co-clustered. Five or six TRBV segments, TRBV5-6, TRBV5-1 and TRBV20-1 among them, were found more frequent in patients than controls. Normalized Chao1 diversity in multiple sclerosis patients fell significantly below that of controls.

The germline V gene has CDR1 LGHDT and CDR2 YNNKEL (reference sequence). This CDR3 has 15 amino acids. For this clonotype: Its specificity is not known.

The clonotype was recovered from a girl aged 2 to 17 with multiple sclerosis. The chain joins TRBV3-1 to TRBJ2-1; D gene ambiguous. The better agreement between TRBJ2-7 and the DNA end casts doubt on the J call. The sample was blood. The CDR3 sequence: CASSQGTSYAYEQYF. The CDR3 DNA sequence: TGTGCCAGCAGCCAAGGTACCAGCTATGCCTACGAGCAGTACTTC.